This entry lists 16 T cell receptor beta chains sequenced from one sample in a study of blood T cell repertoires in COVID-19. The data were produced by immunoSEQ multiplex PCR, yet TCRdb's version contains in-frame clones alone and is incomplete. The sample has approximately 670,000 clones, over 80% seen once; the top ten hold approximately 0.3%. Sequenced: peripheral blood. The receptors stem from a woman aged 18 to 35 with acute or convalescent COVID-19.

The CDR3 DNA sequence: TGTGCCAGCAGCCTACCCCAACGGGGGTCCGAAAAACTGTTTTTT. It encodes CASSLPQRGSEKLFF. The chain couples TRBV5-6 to TRBJ1-4; tentatively, D is TRBD1 (5 bases). This CDR3 has 15 residues. CDR1 and CDR2 from the germline V gene are SGHDT and YYEEEE. Trimming took 4 bases from V and 8 from J, leaving 18 bases between them. Full variable domain (outside the CDR3, taken from reference TRBV5-6 and TRBJ1-4): DAGVTQSPTHLIKTRGQQVTLRCSPKSGHDTVSWYQQALGQGPQFIFQYYEEEERQRGNFPDRFSGHQFPNYSSELNVNALLLGDSALYLCASSLPQRGSEKLFFGSGTQLSVL.

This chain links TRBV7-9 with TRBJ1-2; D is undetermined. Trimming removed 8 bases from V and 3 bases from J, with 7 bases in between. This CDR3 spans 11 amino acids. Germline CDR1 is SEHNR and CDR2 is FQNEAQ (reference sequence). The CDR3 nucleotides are TGTGCCAGCTGGGAGGACTATGGCTACACCTTC. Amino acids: CASWEDYGYTF.

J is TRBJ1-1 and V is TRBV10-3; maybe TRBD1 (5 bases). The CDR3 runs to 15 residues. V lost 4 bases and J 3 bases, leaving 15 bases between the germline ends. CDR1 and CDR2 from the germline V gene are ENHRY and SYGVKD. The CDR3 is CAISGRWGEDTEAFF. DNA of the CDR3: TGTGCCATCAGTGGGAGGTGGGGGGAAGACACTGAAGCTTTCTTT.

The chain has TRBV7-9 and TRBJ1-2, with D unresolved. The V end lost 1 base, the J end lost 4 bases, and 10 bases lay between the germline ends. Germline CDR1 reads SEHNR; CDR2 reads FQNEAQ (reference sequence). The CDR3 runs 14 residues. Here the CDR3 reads CASSLGGGGYGYTF. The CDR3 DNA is TGTGCCAGCAGCTTAGGCGGCGGTGGCTATGGCTACACCTTC.

DNA for the CDR3: TGTGCCAGCAGTGAAGGAGAGGGTATATTCACTGAAGCTTTCTTT. It specifies CASSEGEGIFTEAFF. The genes are TRBV6-1 and TRBJ1-1; D is uncertain. This CDR3 spans 15 amino acids. CDR1 and CDR2 from the germline V gene are MNHNS and SASEGT. The V end lost 1 base, the J end lost 4 bases, and 13 bases lay between the germline ends.

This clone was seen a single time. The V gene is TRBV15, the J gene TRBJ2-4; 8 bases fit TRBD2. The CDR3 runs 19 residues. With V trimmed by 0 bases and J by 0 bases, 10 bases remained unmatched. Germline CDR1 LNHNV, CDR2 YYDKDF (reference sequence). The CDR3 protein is CATSRDKGSGKGAKNIQYF. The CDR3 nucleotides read TGTGCCACCAGCAGAGATAAGGGTAGCGGGAAGGGAGCCAAAAACATTCAGTACTTC.

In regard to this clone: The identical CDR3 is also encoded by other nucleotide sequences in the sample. The CDR3 DNA is TGTGCCATCAGTGAGCGGGGTGGTTACTACGAGCAGTACTTC. Its translation is CAISERGGYYEQYF. The V call is TRBV10-3, the J call TRBJ2-7; D might be TRBD2 (5 bases). CDR3 size: 14 residues. The V end lost 2 bases, the J end lost 3 bases, and 11 bases lay between the germline ends. From germline, CDR1 is ENHRY and CDR2 SYGVKD.

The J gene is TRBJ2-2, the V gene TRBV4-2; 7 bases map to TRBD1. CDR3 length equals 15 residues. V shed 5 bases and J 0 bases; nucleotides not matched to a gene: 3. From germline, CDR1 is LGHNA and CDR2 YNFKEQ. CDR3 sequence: CASSSGTANTGELFF. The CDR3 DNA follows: TGTGCCAGCAGCTCCGGGACAGCGAACACCGGGGAGCTGTTTTTT.

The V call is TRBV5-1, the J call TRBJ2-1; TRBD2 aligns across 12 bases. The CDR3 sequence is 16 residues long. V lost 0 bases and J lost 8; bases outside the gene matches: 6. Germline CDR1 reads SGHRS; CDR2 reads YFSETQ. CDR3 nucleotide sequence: TGCGCCAGCAGCTTGGAGGCTAGCGGGGGGGCTGATGAGCAGTTCTTC. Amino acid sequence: CASSLEASGGADEQFF.

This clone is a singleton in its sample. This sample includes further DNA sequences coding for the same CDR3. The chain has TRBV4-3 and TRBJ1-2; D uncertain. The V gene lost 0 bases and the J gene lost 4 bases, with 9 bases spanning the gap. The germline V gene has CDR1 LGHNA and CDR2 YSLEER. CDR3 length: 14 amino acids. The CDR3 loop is CASSQDSPGYGYTF. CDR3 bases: TGCGCCAGCAGCCAAGATTCCCCCGGCTATGGCTACACCTTC.

The CDR3, as DNA: TGTGCCAGCAACCCGGCCGACAGATCCTCTGGAAACACCATATATTTT. Its protein product is CASNPADRSSGNTIYF. The chain has TRBV7-8 and TRBJ1-3, with D possibly being TRBD1 (5 bases). Germline assignment: CDR1 SGHVS and CDR2 FQNEAQ. Trimming left V 7 bases short and J 0 bases short, with 16 bases between. The CDR3 has 16 residues.

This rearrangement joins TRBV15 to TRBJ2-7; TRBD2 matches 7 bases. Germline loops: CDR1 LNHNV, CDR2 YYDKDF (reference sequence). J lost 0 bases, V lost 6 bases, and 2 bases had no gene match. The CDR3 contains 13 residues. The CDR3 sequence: CATRRESSYEQYF. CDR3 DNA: TGTGCCACCAGGCGGGAGAGCTCCTACGAGCAGTACTTC.

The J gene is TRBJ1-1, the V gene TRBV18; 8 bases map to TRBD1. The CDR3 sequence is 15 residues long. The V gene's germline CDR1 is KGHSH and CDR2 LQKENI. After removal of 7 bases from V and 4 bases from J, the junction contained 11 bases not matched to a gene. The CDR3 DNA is TGTGCCAGCTTCTTGGGGACAGGTATCTCCACTGAAGCTTTCTTT. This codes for CASFLGTGISTEAFF.

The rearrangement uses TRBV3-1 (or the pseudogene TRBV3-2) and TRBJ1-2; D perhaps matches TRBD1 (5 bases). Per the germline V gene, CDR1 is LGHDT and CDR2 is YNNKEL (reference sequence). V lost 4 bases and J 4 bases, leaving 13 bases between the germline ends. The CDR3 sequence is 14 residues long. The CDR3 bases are TGTGCCAGCAGCCGGGGGGAGGGTGTCTATGGCTACACCTTC. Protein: CASSRGEGVYGYTF.

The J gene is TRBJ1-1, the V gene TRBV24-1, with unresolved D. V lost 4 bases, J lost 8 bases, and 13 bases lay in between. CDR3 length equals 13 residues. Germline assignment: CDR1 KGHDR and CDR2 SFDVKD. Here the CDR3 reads CATSDSFYEEAFF. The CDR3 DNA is TGTGCCACCAGTGACTCTTTCTACGAAGAAGCTTTCTTT.

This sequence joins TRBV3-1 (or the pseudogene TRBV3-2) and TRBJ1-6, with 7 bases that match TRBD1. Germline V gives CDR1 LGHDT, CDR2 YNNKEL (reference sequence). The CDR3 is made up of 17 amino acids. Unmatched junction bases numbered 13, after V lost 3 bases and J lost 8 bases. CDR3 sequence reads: CASSQGLHRGTDSPLHF. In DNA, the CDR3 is TGTGCCAGCAGCCAGGGTCTTCACAGGGGTACCGATTCACCCCTCCACTTT.